This TCR beta chain was sequenced in a study of cytomegalovirus exposure and HLA in healthy donors. Study-level results: Confirmation in vitro established that a few CMV-associated chains were specific for CMV antigens. Most TCRs appeared rarely, but some public TCRs recurred in many donors.

Regarding this clone: The antigen remains undetermined. This specimen includes other DNA sequences encoding the same CDR3.

Use of 60 Vbeta and 13 Jbeta primers characterized the PCR. The data were produced by immunoSEQ multiplex PCR, yet TCRdb's version contains in-frame clones alone and is incomplete. This table holds over 150,000 clones, roughly 77% found once. The germline V gene encodes CDR1 GTSNPN and CDR2 SVGIG (reference sequence). This CDR3 has 11 residues. V shed 4 bases and J shed 3 bases, with 6 bases lying between them. This sequence originates from a man aged 25-45 years in good health and CMV-seropositive. The chain combines TRBV30 with TRBJ1-2, with D maybe TRBD1 (6 bases). The specimen sequenced was PBMCs. CDR3 sequence: CAWNRDYGYTF. In nucleotides, the CDR3 is TGTGCCTGGAACAGGGACTATGGCTACACCTTC. The entire variable domain, with the rest obtained from reference TRBV30 and TRBJ1-2, is as follows: SQTIHQWPATLVQPVGSPLSLECTVEGTSNPNLYWYRQAAGRGLQLLFYSVGIGQISSEVPQNLSASRPQDRQFILSSKKLLLSDSGFYLCAWNRDYGYTFGSGTRLTVV.